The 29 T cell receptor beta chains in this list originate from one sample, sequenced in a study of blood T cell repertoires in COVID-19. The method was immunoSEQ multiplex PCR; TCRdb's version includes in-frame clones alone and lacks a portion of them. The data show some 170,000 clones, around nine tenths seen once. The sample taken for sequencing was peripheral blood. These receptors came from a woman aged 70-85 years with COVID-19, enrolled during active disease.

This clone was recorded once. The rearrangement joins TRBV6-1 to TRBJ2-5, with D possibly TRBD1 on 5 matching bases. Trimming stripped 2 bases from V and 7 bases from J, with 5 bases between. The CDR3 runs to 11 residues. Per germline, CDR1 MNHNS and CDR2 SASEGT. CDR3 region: CASSERGTQYF. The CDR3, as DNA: TGTGCCAGCAGTGAAAGGGGGACCCAGTACTTC.

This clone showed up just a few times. The CDR3 is CASSLAQSYGYTF. CDR3 coding DNA: TGTGCCAGCAGCTTAGCACAATCCTATGGCTACACCTTC. The chain links TRBV7-9 to TRBJ1-2; D is unresolved. Germline loops: CDR1 SEHNR, CDR2 FQNEAQ (reference sequence). The CDR3 is 13 amino acids. V shed 0 bases and J shed 4 bases, with 6 bases lying between them.

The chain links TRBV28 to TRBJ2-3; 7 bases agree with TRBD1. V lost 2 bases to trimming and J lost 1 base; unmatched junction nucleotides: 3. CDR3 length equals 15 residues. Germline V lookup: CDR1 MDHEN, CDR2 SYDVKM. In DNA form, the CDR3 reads TGTGCCAGCAGTTTAGCCGACAGGGGCACAGATACGCAGTATTTT. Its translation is CASSLADRGTDTQYF.

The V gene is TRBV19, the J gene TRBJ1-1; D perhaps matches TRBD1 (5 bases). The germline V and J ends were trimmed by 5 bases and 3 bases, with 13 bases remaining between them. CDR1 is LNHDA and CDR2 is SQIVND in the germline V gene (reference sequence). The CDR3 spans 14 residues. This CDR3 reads CASSQPDSYTEAFF. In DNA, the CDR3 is TGTGCCAGTAGTCAACCCGACAGTTACACTGAAGCTTTCTTT.

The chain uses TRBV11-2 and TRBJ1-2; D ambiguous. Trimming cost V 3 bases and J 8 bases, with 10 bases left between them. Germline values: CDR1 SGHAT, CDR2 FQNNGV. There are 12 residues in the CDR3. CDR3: CASSLNAGGYTF. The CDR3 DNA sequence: TGTGCCAGCAGCTTGAACGCGGGAGGCTACACCTTC.

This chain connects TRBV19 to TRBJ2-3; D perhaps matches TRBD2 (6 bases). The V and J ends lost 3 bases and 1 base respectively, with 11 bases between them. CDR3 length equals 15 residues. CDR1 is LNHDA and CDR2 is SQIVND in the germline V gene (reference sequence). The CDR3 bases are TGTGCCAGTAGTATCAGGACGGGGGGCACAGATACGCAGTATTTT. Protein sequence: CASSIRTGGTDTQYF.

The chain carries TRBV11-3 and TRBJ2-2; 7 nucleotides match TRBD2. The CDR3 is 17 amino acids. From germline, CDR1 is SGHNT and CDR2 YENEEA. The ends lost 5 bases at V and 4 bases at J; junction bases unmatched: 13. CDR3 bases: TGTGCCAGCAGCCCCCCATCTGGCGGGAGCGGCACCGGGGAGCTGTTTTTT. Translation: CASSPPSGGSGTGELFF.

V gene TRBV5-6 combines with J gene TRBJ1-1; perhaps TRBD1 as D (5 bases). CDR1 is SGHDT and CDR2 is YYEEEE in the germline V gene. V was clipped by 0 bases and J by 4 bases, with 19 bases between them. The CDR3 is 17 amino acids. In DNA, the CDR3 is TGTGCCAGCAGCTTGGTTGGGGCATCCAGAGGAACCACTGAAGCTTTCTTT. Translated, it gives CASSLVGASRGTTEAFF.

CDR3 DNA sequence: TGTGCCAGCAGCCAAACTAGTCAGTTGAATCAGCCCCAGCATTTT. Residues: CASSQTSQLNQPQHF. V usage is TRBV3-1 (or the pseudogene TRBV3-2) and J usage is TRBJ1-5; D remains unclear. Per the germline V gene, CDR1 is LGHDT and CDR2 is YNNKEL (reference sequence). The CDR3 spans 15 residues. V lost 2 bases and J 4 bases, leaving 12 bases between the germline ends.

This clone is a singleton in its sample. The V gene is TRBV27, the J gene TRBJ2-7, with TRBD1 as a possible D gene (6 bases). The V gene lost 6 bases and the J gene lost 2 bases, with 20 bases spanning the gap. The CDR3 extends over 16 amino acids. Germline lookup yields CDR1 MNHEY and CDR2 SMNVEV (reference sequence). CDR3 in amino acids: CASSPRQALGAYEQYF. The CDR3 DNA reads TGTGCCAGCAGCCCTCGACAGGCATTGGGCGCCTACGAGCAGTACTTC.

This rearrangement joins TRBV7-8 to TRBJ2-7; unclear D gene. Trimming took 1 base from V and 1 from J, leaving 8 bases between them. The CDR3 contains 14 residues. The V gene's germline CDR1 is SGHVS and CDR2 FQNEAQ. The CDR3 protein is CASSLGQSSYEQYF. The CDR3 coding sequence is TGTGCCAGCAGCTTAGGTCAGTCTTCCTACGAGCAGTACTTC.

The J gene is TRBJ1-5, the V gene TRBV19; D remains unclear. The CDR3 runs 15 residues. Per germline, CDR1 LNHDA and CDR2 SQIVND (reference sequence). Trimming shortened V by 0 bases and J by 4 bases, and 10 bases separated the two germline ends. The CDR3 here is CASSIDTNLNQPQHF. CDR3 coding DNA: TGTGCCAGTAGTATAGATACTAACCTAAATCAGCCCCAGCATTTT.

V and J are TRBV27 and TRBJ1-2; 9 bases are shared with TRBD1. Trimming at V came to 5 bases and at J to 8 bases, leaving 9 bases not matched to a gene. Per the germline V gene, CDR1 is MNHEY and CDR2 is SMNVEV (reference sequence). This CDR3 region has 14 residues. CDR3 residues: CASSGQGSGRGYTF. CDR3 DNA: TGTGCCAGCAGTGGACAGGGGTCCGGGAGGGGCTACACCTTC.

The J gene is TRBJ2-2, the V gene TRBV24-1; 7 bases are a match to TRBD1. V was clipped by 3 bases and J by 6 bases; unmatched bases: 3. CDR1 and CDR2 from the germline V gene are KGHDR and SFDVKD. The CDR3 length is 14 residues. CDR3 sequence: CATSDPTGAGELFF. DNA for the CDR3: TGTGCCACCAGTGATCCTACAGGGGCCGGGGAGCTGTTTTTT.

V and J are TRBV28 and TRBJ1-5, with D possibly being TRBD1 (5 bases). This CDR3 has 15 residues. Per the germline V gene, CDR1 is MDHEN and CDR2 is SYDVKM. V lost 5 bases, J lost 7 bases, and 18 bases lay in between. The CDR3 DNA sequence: TGTGCCAGCAGTACCAGGGTTAAGAGTTCCCAGCCCCAGCATTTT. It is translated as CASSTRVKSSQPQHF.

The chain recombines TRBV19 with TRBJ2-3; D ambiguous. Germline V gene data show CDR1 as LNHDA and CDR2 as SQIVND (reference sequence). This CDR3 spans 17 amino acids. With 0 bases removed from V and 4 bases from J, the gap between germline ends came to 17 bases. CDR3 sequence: CASSIDLETSNPDTQYF. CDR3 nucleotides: TGTGCCAGTAGTATAGATCTGGAGACTTCGAACCCAGATACGCAGTATTTT. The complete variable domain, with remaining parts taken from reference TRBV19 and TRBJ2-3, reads DGGITQSPKYLFRKEGQNVTLSCEQNLNHDAMYWYRQDPGQGLRLIYYSQIVNDFQKGDIAEGYSVSREKKESFPLTVTSAQKNPTAFYLCASSIDLETSNPDTQYFGPGTRLTVL.

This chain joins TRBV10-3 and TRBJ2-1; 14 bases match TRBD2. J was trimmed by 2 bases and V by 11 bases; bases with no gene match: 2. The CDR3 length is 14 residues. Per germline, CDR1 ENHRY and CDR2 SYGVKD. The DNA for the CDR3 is TGTGCCGTGACTAGCGGGAGGGCCTACAATGAGCAGTTCTTC. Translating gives CAVTSGRAYNEQFF.

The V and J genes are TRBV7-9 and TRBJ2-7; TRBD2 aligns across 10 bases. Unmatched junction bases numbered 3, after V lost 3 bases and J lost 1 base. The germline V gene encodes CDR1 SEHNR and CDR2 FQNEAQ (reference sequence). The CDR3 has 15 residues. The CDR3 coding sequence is TGTGCCAGCAGCTTGCTAGCGGGGGCTTCCTACGAGCAGTACTTC. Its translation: CASSLLAGASYEQYF.

The CDR3 protein is CATRLENTGELFF. The DNA of the CDR3 is TGTGCCACACGACTGGAAAACACCGGGGAGCTGTTTTTT. The chain carries TRBV6-5 and TRBJ2-2; D is unresolved. This CDR3 comprises 13 residues. V lost 10 bases and J lost 2, with 11 bases in between. Per the germline V gene, CDR1 is MNHEY and CDR2 is SVGAGI.

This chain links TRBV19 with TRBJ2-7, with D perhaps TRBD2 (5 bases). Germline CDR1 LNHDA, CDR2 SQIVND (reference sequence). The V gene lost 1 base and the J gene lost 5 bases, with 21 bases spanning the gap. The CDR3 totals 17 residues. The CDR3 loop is CASSIVRTGSIGHEQYF. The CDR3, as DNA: TGTGCCAGTAGTATAGTTCGGACGGGAAGTATAGGCCACGAGCAGTACTTC.

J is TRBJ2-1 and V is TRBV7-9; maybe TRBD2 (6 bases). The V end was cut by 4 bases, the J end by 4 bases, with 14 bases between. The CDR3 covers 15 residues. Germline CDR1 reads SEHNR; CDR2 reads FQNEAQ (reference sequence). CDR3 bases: TGTGCCAGCAGCTGGGACTTCCCCGTGTACAATGAGCAGTTCTTC. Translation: CASSWDFPVYNEQFF.

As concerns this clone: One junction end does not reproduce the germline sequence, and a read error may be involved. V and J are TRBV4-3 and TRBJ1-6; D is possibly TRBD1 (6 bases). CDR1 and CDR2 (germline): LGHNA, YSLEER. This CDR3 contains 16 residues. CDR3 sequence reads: CASSQETGYYNSPLHF. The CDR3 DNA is TGCGCCAGCAGCCAAGAGACAGGCTATTATAATTCGCCCCTCCACTTT.

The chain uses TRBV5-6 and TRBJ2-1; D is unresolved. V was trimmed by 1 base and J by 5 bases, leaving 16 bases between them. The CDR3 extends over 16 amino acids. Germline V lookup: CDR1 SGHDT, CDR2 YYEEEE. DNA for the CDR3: TGTGCCAGCAGCTTGACACCCACCCCCCCCAACAATGAGCAGTTCTTC. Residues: CASSLTPTPPNNEQFF.

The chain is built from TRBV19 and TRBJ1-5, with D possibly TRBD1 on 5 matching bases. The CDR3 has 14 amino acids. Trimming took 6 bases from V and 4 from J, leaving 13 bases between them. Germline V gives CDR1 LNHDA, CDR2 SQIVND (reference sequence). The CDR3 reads CASSHLTGNQPQHF. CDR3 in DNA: TGTGCCAGTAGCCACCTTACAGGTAATCAGCCCCAGCATTTT.

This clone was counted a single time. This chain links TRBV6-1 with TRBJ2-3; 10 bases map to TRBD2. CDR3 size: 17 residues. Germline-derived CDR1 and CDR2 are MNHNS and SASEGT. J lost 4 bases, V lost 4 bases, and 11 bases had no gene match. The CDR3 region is CASSGSGTSALPDTQYF. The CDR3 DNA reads TGTGCCAGCAGTGGCTCCGGGACTAGCGCCCTCCCAGATACGCAGTATTTT.

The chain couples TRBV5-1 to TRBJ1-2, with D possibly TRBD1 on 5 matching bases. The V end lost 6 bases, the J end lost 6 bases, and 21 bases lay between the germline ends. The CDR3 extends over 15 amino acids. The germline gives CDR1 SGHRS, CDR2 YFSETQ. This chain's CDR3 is CASNRDGGAQNGYTF. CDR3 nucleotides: TGCGCCAGCAACCGAGACGGAGGGGCGCAGAATGGCTACACCTTC. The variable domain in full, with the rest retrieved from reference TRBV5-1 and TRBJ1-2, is KAGVTQTPRYLIKTRGQQVTLSCSPISGHRSVSWYQQTPGQGLQFLFEYFSETQRNKGNFPGRFSGRQFSNSRSEMNVSTLELGDSALYLCASNRDGGAQNGYTFGSGTRLTVV.

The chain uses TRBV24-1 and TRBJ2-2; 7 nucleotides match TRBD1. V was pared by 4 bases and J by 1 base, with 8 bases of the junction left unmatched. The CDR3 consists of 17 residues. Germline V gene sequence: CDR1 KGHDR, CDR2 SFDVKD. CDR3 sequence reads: CATSDRRQGKNTGELFF. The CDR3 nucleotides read TGTGCCACCAGTGACCGGAGACAGGGAAAGAACACCGGGGAGCTGTTTTTT.

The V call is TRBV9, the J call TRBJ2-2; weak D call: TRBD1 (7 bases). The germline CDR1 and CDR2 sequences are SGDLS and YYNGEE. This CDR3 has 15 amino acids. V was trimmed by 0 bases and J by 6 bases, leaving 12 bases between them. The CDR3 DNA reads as TGTGCCAGCAGCGTAGTTAGCAGGGGGGCCGGGGAGCTGTTTTTT. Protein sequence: CASSVVSRGAGELFF.

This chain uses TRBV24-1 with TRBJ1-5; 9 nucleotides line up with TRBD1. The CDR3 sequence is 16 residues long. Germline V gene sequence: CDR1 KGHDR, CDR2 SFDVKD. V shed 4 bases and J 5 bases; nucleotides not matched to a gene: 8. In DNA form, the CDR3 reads TGTGCCACCAGTGAGGGCACAGGGGGCTTTGATCAGCCCCAGCATTTT. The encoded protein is CATSEGTGGFDQPQHF.